The sequence of this TCR beta chain was determined in a study of blood T cell repertoires in COVID-19 (dated by TCRdb to 2020 to 2021). Looking at the study overall: The collaborator samples originated in the United States, Italy and Spain and spanned the acute and convalescent phases of COVID-19. The prospective study material was composed of cDNA or gDNA derived from T cells, B-cell-depleted T cells, or PBMCs. Deeply sampled blood TCRbeta repertoires from subjects exposed to, actively infected with, or recovered from COVID-19 were included in the dataset. The samples were drawn from two sources: the first 160 participants of the ongoing ImmuneRACE study, and some 1,300 subjects contributed by 6 global collaborators. Sample metadata almost always included a de-identified subject ID, COVID-19 status, age in years and sex. The repertoires were released in a freely available public database meant as a resource for research on the immune response to SARS-CoV-2. Where HLA class I and class II types were available, the types were taken from metadata supplied by the sample provider, not from assay-based typing. The paper's findings and limits, for the study overall: The amount of clinical and demographic metadata varied by source and participant and was provided uncurated.

This clone appeared once. Its antigen is still unknown. One base away there is no much larger clone; base qualities are not given. The immunoSEQ Assay, a bias-controlled multiplex PCR, was used to amplify TCRbeta CDR3 regions from genomic DNA. The source study handled its data this way. Nucleated cell counts per sample were estimated from amplification of reference gene primers within the assay. To quantify the absolute abundance of each unique TCRbeta CDR3 rearrangement, sequence reads were collapsed and filtered. For each sample, productive Simpson clonality was calculated by taking the square root of Simpson's diversity index across productive rearrangements. TCRdb limited this immuneACCESS table to in-frame rearrangements with V and J called. A share of clones is missing; checked studies link under half to unresolved V genes, and the rest is unexplained. V and J calls and clone size follow that table, whereas D and trimming were derived from the DNA. The sample table holds roughly 65,000 clones, of which around 90% were seen once. Roughly 1.2% of the sample rests with the top ten.

Whole blood was collected in K2EDTA tubes by collaborating institutions according to the institutions' own protocols. For TCRbeta analysis, collaborators shipped samples in one of three forms: frozen whole blood, isolated PBMCs, or DNA extracted from either of those sample types. At the junction V is shortened by 2 bases and J by 6 bases, with 13 bases in between. CDR3 length: 14 amino acids, cysteine to phenylalanine. This entry keeps only the CDR3 DNA: 42 bases, framed from base 1. Reading the germline V gene (reference sequence) gives CDR1 LNHDA and CDR2 SQIVND. Sequenced sample: peripheral blood. This receptor was obtained from a man aged 60-69 years with acute or convalescent COVID-19. The V gene is TRBV19 and the J gene is TRBJ1-2; TRBD1 is a weak D gene call, 5 bases matching. At the DNA level, the sequence is TGTGCCAGTAGTATATATGGCAGGGAGGATGGCTACACCTTC. This yields the protein CASSIYGREDGYTF.